This T cell receptor beta chain was found in a study of response to subunit inactivated influenza vaccine. This clonotype was seen many times. TCRdb reanalysed the RT-PCR reads using MiXCR and keeps one entry per CDR3 protein. The sample gives more than 400,000 distinct CDR3 sequences, approximately 11% of which show up once; about 12% is in the top ten. The CDR3 contains 16 residues. V shed 1 base and J shed 0 bases, with 14 bases lying between them. Germline CDR1 and CDR2: SGHRS and YFSETQ. The sequence was collected from a man aged 45-65 years who received an inactivated influenza vaccine. The V call is TRBV5-1, the J call TRBJ2-7; no definite D call. The source was PBMCs from blood, collected about 40 days after vaccination. The CDR3 coding sequence is TGCGCCAGCAGCTTGAGTCCAGCAGAGAACTCCTACGAGCAGTACTTC. Amino acids: CASSLSPAENSYEQYF.